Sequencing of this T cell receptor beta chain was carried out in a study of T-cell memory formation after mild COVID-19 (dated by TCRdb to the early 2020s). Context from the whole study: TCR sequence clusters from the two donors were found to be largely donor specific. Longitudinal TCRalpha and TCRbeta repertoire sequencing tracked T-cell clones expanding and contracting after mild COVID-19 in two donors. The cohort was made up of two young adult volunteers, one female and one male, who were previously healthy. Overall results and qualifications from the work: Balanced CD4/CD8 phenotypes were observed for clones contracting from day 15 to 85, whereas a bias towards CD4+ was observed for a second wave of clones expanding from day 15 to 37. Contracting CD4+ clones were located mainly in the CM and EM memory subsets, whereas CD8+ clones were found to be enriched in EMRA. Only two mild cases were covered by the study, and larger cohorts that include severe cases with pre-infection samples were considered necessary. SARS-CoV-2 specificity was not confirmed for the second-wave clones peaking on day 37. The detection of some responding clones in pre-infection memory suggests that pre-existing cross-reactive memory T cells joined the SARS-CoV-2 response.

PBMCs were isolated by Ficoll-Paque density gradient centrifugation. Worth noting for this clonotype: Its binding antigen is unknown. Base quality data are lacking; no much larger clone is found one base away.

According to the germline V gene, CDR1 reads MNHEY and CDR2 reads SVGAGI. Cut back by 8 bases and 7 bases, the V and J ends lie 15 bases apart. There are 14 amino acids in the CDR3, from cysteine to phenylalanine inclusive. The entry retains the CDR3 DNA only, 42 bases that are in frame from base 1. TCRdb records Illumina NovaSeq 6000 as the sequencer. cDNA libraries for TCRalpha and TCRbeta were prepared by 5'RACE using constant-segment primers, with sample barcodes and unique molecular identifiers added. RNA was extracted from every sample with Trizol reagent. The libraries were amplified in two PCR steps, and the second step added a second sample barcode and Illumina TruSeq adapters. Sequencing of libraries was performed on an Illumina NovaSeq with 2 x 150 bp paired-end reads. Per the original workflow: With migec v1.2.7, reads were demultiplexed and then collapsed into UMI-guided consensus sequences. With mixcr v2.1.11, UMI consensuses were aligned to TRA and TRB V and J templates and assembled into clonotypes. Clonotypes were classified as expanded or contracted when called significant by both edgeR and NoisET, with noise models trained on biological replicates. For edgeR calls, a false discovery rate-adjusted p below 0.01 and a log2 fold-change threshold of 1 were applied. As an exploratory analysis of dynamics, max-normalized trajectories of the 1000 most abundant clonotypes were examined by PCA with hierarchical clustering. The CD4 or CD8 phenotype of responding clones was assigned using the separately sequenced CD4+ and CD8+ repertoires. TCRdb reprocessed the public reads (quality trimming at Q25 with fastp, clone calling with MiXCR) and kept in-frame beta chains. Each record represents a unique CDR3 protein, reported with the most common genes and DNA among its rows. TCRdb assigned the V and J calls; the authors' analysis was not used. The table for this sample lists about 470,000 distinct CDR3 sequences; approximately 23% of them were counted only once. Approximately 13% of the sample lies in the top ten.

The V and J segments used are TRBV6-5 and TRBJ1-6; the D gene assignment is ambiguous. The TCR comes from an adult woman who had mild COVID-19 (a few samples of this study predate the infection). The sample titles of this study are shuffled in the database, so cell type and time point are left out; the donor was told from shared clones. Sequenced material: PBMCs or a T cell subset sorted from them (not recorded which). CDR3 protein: CASGRETRNSPLHF. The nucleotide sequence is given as TGTGCCAGCGGCCGGGAGACGAGAAATTCACCCCTCCACTTT.